The sequence of this TCR beta chain was determined in a study of control samples from healthy donors and cancer patients. J gave up 7 bases and V 6 bases, and 7 bases lay outside the gene matches. Germline V lookup: CDR1 MNHNY, CDR2 SVGAGI (reference sequence). This CDR3 has 14 amino acids. Profiling relied on immunoSEQ multiplex PCR, and the TCRdb table lists in-frame clones only, not all of them. The sample records under 150,000 clones, 75% to 90% being singletons. This clonotype was obtained from a man aged 25 to 40 in good health. The rearrangement links TRBV6-6 to TRBJ2-3; TRBD1 matches 10 bases. The specimen sequenced was blood. CDR3 sequence reads: CASRDRGGPNTQYF. The CDR3 DNA sequence: TGTGCCAGCAGGGACAGGGGGGGCCCGAATACGCAGTATTTT.